This T cell receptor beta chain was obtained from a study of T-cell reconstitution after alpha-beta-depleted transplantation in children. Overall study findings and caveats: By one year post-transplant, T-cell counts and diversity largely arose from T cells that were newly produced. From surviving recipient T cells and thymic progenitors came the high day-60 TCRbeta diversity observed in some patients. Approximately two months post-transplant, alpha-beta T cells reportedly originated from several hundred expanded graft clones.

Unique molecular identifiers were incorporated during preparation of the TCRbeta library. TCRdb re-called the PCR reads through MiXCR, storing one row per CDR3 protein. The repertoire holds 700,000 or so distinct CDR3 sequences, with roughly 14% as singletons. Trimming cost V 4 bases and J 3 bases, with 15 bases left between them. This CDR3 comprises 15 residues. A note on this clonotype: Its antigen is not known.

This clonotype was obtained from a girl aged 2 to 10 with congenital amegakaryocytic thrombocytopenia, due to receive a stem cell transplant. The chain recombines TRBV12-3 or TRBV12-4 with TRBJ1-1; D may be TRBD1 (5 bases). The starting material was PBMCs, obtained before TCRalphabeta/CD19-depleted stem cell transplant. The CDR3 nucleotides are TGTGCCAGCAGTTGCACAGGATGTGAGGACACTGAAGCTTTCTTT. Translated: CASSCTGCEDTEAFF.